This T cell receptor (beta chain) is from a study of blood T cells in healthy people across ages. This clonotype has only a few counts. About 10 milliliters was the volume of peripheral blood drawn from each donor. Sample-barcoded 5' priming and a J-beta primer mix drove a second PCR of roughly 7 to 11 cycles. TCRdb passed the 5' RACE reads through MiXCR, listing each CDR3 protein once. The table lists 850,000 to 1,000,000 distinct CDR3 sequences, roughly 43% of them singletons, with around an eighth in the top ten. CDR3 length equals 14 residues. V trimming: 2 bases; J trimming: 6 bases; junction bases outside the gene matches: 6. Germline loops: CDR1 MNHEY, CDR2 SMNVEV (reference sequence).

The chain joins TRBV27 to TRBJ2-7, with TRBD1 matching 8 bases. Specimen: blood. This receptor was obtained from a man aged 30 to 39 in good health. CDR3 bases: TGTGCCAGCAGTTTAAGTTACAGGGGGTCCGAGCAGTACTTC. This gives the protein CASSLSYRGSEQYF.